This passage covers 15 T cell receptor beta chains from one sample sequenced in a study of blood T cell repertoires in COVID-19. The protocol was immunoSEQ multiplex PCR, while the TCRdb copy is restricted to in-frame clones and leaves out a portion. This sample has 200,000 to 250,000 clones, with 82% found just once. Input material: peripheral blood. The receptors originated from a woman of 80 years or more with acute or convalescent COVID-19.

This rearrangement joins TRBV2 to TRBJ2-7; tentative D call: TRBD1 (5 bases). The CDR3 covers 14 residues. Trimming shortened V by 4 bases and J by 1 base, and 11 bases separated the two germline ends. Germline V gene data show CDR1 as SNHLY and CDR2 as FYNNEI. The CDR3 loop is CASSVGQGSYEQYF. CDR3 nucleotide sequence: TGTGCCAGCAGTGTGGGGCAGGGATCCTACGAGCAGTACTTC.

This chain connects TRBV27 to TRBJ2-7; tentative D call: TRBD1 (6 bases). V was clipped by 6 bases and J by 6 bases, with 12 bases between them. The CDR3 consists of 12 residues. The germline V gene encodes CDR1 MNHEY and CDR2 SMNVEV (reference sequence). CDR3 coding DNA: TGTGCCAGCAGGAGGGGGAATGGCGAGCAGTACTTC. Its translation is CASRRGNGEQYF.

This clone was detected only once. The chain links TRBV28 to TRBJ2-2; D gene ambiguous. Germline-derived CDR1 and CDR2 are MDHEN and SYDVKM. The CDR3 consists of 13 residues. V was trimmed by 4 bases and J by 5 bases, leaving 8 bases between them. CDR3 in DNA: TGTGCCAGCAGTTCTATCTTTACCGGGGAGCTGTTTTTT. As protein: CASSSIFTGELFF.

The chain combines TRBV27 with TRBJ1-1; D is possibly TRBD1 (5 bases). The CDR3 sequence is 16 residues long. Trimming removed 6 bases from V and 5 bases from J, with 22 bases in between. Germline CDR1 reads MNHEY; CDR2 reads SMNVEV (reference sequence). CDR3 in DNA: TGTGCCAGCAGCTCCATACCCCCAGGGCTCAGGACTGAAGCTTTCTTT. Its protein product is CASSSIPPGLRTEAFF.

J is TRBJ1-3 and V is TRBV9; D is possibly TRBD1 (5 bases). V was shortened by 0 bases and J by 1 base, with 11 bases between the two germline ends. Germline CDR1 reads SGDLS; CDR2 reads YYNGEE. The CDR3 has 16 amino acids. The CDR3 DNA reads TGTGCCAGCAGCGTAGATGGAGGGGCTTCTGGAAACACCATATATTTT. This translates into CASSVDGGASGNTIYF.

The chain carries TRBV5-1 and TRBJ1-6; 7 bases are shared with TRBD1. The CDR3 contains 16 residues. V lost 0 bases and J lost 5; bases outside the gene matches: 5. Germline-derived CDR1 and CDR2 are SGHRS and YFSETQ. The CDR3 DNA is TGCGCCAGCAGCTTGGCCGCGGGACAGAATAATTCACCCCTCCACTTT. It encodes CASSLAAGQNNSPLHF.

The chain combines TRBV2 with TRBJ1-5; 11 bases are a match to TRBD1. The V and J ends lost 4 bases and 6 bases, in that order; junction bases with no gene match: 2. CDR3 length equals 14 residues. Germline CDR1 is SNHLY and CDR2 is FYNNEI. CDR3 region: CASSVGTGGQPQHF. DNA for the CDR3: TGTGCCAGCAGTGTAGGGACAGGGGGTCAGCCCCAGCATTTT.

The chain couples TRBV9 to TRBJ1-3; the D is unclear. The CDR3 runs to 16 residues. Between the trimmed V and J ends, which lost 1 base and 2 bases, there was a span of 13 bases. CDR1 and CDR2 (germline): SGDLS, YYNGEE. CDR3 residues: CASSVTESYPGNTIYF. CDR3 DNA sequence: TGTGCCAGCAGCGTAACAGAATCTTATCCTGGAAACACCATATATTTT.

In its sample, this clone was seen a few times. In DNA, the CDR3 is TGCGCCAGCAGCCAAGACTATCGGCAGCCCCAGCATTTT. This gives the protein CASSQDYRQPQHF. The chain employs TRBV4-1 and TRBJ1-5; D ambiguous. Germline V gene lookup returns CDR1 MGHRA and CDR2 YSYEKL. The CDR3 covers 13 residues. V gave up 0 bases and J gave up 7 bases, with 7 bases separating them.

The gene calls are TRBV2 and TRBJ1-2; D remains unclear. V gave up 3 bases and J gave up 4 bases, with 12 bases separating them. Germline V gene data show CDR1 as SNHLY and CDR2 as FYNNEI. This CDR3 is built from 14 residues. The CDR3 loop reads CASSEAALSYGYTF. CDR3 sequence (DNA): TGTGCCAGCAGTGAGGCGGCGCTCTCCTATGGCTACACCTTC.

In DNA, the CDR3 is TGTGCCAGCAGCTTGGGGGGGTTACCTAATGAAAAACTGTTTTTT. It yields the protein CASSLGGLPNEKLFF. The chain links TRBV7-2 to TRBJ1-4; TRBD1 is a possible D gene (5 bases). Germline V gene lookup returns CDR1 SGHTA and CDR2 FQGNSA. The V end was cut by 3 bases, the J end by 3 bases, with 11 bases between. The CDR3 is 15 residues long.

This clone has only one observation. The V and J genes are TRBV4-3 and TRBJ1-6, with 7 bases matching TRBD1. Germline V CDR1 and CDR2: LGHNA, YSLEER. The CDR3 totals 16 residues. V dropped 1 base and J dropped 7; count of bases not matched to a gene: 7. CDR3 amino acids: CASSQGWTGGNSPLHF. Here the CDR3 DNA reads TGCGCCAGCAGCCAAGGATGGACAGGCGGAAATTCACCCCTCCACTTT.

As DNA, the CDR3 is TGTGCCAGCAGCTTACGAACTAGCGGCTCCTACGAGCAGTACTTC. Its protein is CASSLRTSGSYEQYF. The chain employs TRBV7-2 and TRBJ2-7; 8 nucleotides align to TRBD2. V trimming: 2 bases; J trimming: 0 bases; junction bases outside the gene matches: 3. The V gene's germline CDR1 is SGHTA and CDR2 FQGNSA. CDR3 length equals 15 residues.

The chain recombines TRBV27 with TRBJ1-5, with D uncertain. The germline V gene encodes CDR1 MNHEY and CDR2 SMNVEV (reference sequence). V was shortened by 0 bases and J by 5 bases, with 5 bases between the two germline ends. The CDR3 is made up of 13 amino acids. The CDR3 reads CASSLSFDQPQHF. The DNA of the CDR3 is TGTGCCAGCAGTTTATCGTTCGATCAGCCCCAGCATTTT.

With respect to this clone: The CDR3 end shows no conserved phenylalanine or tryptophan, and so a read error is likely. The DNA is omitted, as the CDR3 cannot be located on it reliably, and the CDR3 follows TCRdb's listing. V and J are TRBV24-1 and TRBJ1-2; the table's D call, TRBD1, has no DNA check behind it. Germline assignment: CDR1 KGHDR and CDR2 SFDVKD. The CDR3 is 11 amino acids in total, end residues counted. CDR3 residues: CATSESGQVKC.